The rows below give T cell receptor beta chains drawn from one sample of a study of CD8 T cells in Susac syndrome. One entry per CDR3 protein, called by TCRdb with MiXCR from the immunoSEQ multiplex PCR reads. The sample contains around 150,000 distinct CDR3 sequences, around 95% of which appear only once. The source material was CD8+ T cells from PBMCs. These receptors were collected from a human donor with Susac syndrome. Both conserved end residues are trimmed from each CDR3. Fields, in order: J gene, clone size, V gene, CDR3 protein. For some rows the clone size is stated as once, few or many, or as a class when expanded; others skip it.

j_call: TRBJ2-1; clone_size: .; v_call: TRBV27; cdr3_aa: ASSDGTSGYNEQF
j_call: TRBJ2-5; clone_size: .; v_call: TRBV10-3; cdr3_aa: AISDATGVETQY
j_call: TRBJ1-2; clone_size: .; v_call: TRBV12-3/TRBV12-4; cdr3_aa: ASSLTGPHGYT
j_call: TRBJ1-1; clone_size: .; v_call: TRBV6-4; cdr3_aa: ASSPTEGYTEAF
j_call: TRBJ1-4; clone_size: .; v_call: TRBV13; cdr3_aa: ASSSQQEPNEKLF
j_call: TRBJ2-3; clone_size: few; v_call: TRBV5-8; cdr3_aa: ASSLGGQGAPDTQY
j_call: TRBJ2-1; clone_size: .; v_call: TRBV28; cdr3_aa: ASSPGQEYNEQF
j_call: TRBJ1-1; clone_size: .; v_call: TRBV28; cdr3_aa: ASSTGTGTMNTEAF
j_call: TRBJ1-4; clone_size: .; v_call: TRBV4-1; cdr3_aa: ATGRTVSEKLF
j_call: TRBJ1-3; clone_size: .; v_call: TRBV7-6; cdr3_aa: ASSSLSGNTIY
j_call: TRBJ2-7; clone_size: .; v_call: TRBV29-1; cdr3_aa: SVEDLAGGPLHEQY
j_call: TRBJ2-7; clone_size: .; v_call: TRBV30; cdr3_aa: AWTTGGYHEQY
j_call: TRBJ2-5; clone_size: .; v_call: TRBV11-2; cdr3_aa: ASSLEYYSQETQY